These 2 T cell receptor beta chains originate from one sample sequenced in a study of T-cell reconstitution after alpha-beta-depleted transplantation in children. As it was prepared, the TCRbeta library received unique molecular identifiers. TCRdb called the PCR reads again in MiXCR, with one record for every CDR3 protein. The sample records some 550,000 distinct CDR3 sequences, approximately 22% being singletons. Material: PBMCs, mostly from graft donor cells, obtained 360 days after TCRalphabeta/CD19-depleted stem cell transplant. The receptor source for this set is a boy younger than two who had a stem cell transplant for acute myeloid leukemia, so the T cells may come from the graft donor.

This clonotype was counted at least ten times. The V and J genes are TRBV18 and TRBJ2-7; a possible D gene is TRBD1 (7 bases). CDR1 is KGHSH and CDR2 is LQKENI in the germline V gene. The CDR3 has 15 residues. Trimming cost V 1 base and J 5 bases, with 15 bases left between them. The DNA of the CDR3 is TGTGCCAGCTCACCACTAAGTCAGGGGGGCAACGAGCAGTACTTC. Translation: CASSPLSQGGNEQYF.

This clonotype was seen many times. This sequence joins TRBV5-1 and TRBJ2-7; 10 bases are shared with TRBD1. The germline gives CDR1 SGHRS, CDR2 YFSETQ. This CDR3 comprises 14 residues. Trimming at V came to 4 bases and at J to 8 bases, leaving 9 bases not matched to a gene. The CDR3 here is CASSPGQGGLQQYV. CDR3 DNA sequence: TGCGCCAGCAGCCCCGGACAGGGGGGACTTCAGCAGTACGTC.